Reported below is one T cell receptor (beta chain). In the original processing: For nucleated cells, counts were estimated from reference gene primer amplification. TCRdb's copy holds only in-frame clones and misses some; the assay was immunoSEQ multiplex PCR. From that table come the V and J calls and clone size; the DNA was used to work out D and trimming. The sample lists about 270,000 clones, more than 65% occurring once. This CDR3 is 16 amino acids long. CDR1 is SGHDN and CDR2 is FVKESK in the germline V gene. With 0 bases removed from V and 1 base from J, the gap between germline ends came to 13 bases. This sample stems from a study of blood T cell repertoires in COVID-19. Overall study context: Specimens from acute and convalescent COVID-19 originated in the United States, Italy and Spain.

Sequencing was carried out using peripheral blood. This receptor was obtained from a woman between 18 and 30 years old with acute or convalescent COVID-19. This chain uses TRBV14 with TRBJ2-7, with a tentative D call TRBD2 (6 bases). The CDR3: CASSQDEEGRSYEQYF. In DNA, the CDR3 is TGTGCCAGCAGCCAAGATGAGGAGGGGCGATCCTACGAGCAGTACTTC.